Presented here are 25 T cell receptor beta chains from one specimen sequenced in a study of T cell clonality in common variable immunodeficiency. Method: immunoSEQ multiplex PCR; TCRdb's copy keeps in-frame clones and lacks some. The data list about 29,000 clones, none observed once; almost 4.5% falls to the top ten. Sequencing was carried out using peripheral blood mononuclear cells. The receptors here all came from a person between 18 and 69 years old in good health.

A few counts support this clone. The part of the CDR3 DNA that was read is TGTGCCAGCAGCTTCCGGGACTACCATGGGGAGACC. Amino acids: CASSFRDYHGET. The whole CDR3 region reads CASSFRDYHGETQYF. J is TRBJ2-5 and V is TRBV7-6, with 7 nucleotides matching TRBD2. The CDR3 end is not reached by the read, which stops 3 residues before it; the germline J gene fills it in. J was trimmed by 5 bases and V by 3 bases; bases with no gene match: 9. CDR3 size: 15 residues. Germline loops: CDR1 SGHVS, CDR2 FNYEAQ.

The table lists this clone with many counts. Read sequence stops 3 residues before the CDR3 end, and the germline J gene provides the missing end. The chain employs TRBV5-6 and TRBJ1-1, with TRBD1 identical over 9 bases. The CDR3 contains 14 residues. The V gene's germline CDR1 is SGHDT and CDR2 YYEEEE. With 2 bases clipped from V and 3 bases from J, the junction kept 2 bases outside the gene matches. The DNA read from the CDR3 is TGTGCCAGCAGCTTTCGACAGGGGGACACTGAA. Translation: CASSFRQGDTE. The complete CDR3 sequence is CASSFRQGDTEAFF.

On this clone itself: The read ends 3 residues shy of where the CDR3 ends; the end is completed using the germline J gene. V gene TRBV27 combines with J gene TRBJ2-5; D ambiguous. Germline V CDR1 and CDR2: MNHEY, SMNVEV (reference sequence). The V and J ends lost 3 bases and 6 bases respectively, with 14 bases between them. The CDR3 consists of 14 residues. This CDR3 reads CASSFSPDTKTQYF. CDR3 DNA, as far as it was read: TGTGCCAGCAGTTTTTCCCCCGACACGAAGACC.

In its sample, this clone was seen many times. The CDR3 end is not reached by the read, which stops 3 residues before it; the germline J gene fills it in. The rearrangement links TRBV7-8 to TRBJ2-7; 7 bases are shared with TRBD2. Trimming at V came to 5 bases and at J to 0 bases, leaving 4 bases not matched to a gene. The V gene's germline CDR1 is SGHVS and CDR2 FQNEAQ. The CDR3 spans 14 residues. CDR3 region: CASSRRDYSYEQYF. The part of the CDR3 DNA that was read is TGTGCCAGCAGCCGCCGGGACTACTCCTACGAG.

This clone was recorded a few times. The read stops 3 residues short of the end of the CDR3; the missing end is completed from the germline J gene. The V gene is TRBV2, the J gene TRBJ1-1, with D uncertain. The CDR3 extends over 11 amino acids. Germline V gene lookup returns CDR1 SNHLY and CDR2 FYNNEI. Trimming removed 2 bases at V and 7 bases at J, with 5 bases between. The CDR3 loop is CASSEYFEAFF. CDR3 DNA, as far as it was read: TGTGCCAGCAGTGAATATTTTGAA. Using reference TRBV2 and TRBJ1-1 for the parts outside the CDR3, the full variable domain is EPEVTQTPSHQVTQMGQEVILRCVPISNHLYFYWYRQILGQKVEFLVSFYNNEISEKSEIFDDQFSVERPDGSNFTLKIRSTKLEDSAMYFCASSEYFEAFFGQGTRLTVV.

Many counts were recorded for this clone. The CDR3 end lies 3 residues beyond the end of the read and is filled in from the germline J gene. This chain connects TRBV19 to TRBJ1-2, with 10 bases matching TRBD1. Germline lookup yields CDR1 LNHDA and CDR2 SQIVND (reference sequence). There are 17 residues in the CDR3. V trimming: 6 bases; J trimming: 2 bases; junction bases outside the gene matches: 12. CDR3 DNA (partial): TGTGCCAGTAGCAAGCACGGGATGACAGGGGGCAACTATGGC. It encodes CASSKHGMTGGNYG. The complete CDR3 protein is CASSKHGMTGGNYGYTF.

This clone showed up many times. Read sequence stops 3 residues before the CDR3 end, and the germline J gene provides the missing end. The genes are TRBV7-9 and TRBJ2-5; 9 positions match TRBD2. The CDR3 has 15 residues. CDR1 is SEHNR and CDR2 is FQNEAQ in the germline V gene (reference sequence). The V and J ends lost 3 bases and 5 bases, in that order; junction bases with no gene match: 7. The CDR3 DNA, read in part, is TGTGCCAGCAGCTTCTTAGCGGGAGAAGGGGAGACC. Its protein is CASSFLAGEGET. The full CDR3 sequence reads CASSFLAGEGETQYF. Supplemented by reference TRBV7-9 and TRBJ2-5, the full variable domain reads DTGVSQNPRHKITKRGQNVTFRCDPISEHNRLYWYRQTLGQGPEFLTYFQNEAQLEKSRLLSDRFSAERPKGSFSTLEIQRTEQGDSAMYLCASSFLAGEGETQYFGPGTRLLVL.

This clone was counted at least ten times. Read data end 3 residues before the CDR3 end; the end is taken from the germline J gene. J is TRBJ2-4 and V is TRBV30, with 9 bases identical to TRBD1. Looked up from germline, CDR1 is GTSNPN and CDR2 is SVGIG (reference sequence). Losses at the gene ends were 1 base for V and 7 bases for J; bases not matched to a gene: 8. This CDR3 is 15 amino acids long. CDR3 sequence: CAWSALVDRGNIQYF. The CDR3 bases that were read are TGTGCCTGGAGTGCCCTCGTCGACAGGGGGAACATT.

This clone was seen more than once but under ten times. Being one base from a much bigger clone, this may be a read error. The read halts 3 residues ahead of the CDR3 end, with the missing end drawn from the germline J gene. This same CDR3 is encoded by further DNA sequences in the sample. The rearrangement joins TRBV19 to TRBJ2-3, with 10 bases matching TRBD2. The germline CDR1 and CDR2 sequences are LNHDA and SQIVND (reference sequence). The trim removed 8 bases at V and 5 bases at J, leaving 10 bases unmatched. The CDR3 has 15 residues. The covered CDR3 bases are TGTGCCAGTGCCTCTAGCGGGAGATTTCTAGATACG. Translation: CASASSGRFLDT. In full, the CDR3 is CASASSGRFLDTQYF. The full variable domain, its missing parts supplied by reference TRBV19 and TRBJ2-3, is DGGITQSPKYLFRKEGQNVTLSCEQNLNHDAMYWYRQDPGQGLRLIYYSQIVNDFQKGDIAEGYSVSREKKESFPLTVTSAQKNPTAFYLCASASSGRFLDTQYFGPGTRLTVL.

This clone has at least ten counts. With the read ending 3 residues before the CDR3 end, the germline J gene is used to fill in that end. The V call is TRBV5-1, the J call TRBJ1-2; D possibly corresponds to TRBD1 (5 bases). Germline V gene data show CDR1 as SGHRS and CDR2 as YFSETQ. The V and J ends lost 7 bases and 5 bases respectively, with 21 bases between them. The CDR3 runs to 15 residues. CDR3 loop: CASREESTGDYGYTF. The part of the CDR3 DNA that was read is TGCGCCAGCCGAGAGGAGTCGACGGGGGATTATGGC.

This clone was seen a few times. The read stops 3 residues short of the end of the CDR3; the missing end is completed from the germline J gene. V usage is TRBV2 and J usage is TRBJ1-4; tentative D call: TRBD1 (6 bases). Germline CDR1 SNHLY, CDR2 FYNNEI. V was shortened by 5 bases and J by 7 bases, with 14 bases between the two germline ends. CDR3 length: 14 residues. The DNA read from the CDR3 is TGTGCCAGCAGTCCGGGACATGGAACTGAAAAA. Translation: CASSPGHGTEK. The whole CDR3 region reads CASSPGHGTEKLFF.

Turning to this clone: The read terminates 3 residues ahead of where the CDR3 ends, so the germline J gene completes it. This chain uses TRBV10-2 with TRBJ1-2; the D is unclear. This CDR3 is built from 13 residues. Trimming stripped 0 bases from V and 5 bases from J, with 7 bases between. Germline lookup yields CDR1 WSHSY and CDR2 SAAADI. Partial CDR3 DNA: TGCGCCAGCAGTGAGTCTCACGGGTATGGC. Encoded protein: CASSESHGYG. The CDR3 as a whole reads CASSESHGYGYTF.

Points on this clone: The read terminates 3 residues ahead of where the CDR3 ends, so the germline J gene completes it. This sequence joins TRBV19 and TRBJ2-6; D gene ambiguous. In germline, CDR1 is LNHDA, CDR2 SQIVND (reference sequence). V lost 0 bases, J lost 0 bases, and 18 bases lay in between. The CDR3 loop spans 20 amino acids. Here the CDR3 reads CASSIDPAGLVPSGANVLTF. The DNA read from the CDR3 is TGTGCCAGTAGTATAGATCCAGCAGGTTTAGTCCCCTCTGGGGCCAACGTC.

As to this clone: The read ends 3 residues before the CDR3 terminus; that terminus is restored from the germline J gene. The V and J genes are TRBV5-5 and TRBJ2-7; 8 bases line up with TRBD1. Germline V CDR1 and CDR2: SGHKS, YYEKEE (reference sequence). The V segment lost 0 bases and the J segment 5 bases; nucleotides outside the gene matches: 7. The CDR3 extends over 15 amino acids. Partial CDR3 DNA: TGTGCCAGCAGCTTGGCCGCGACAGGGGACAACGAG. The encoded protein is CASSLAATGDNE. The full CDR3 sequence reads CASSLAATGDNEQYF. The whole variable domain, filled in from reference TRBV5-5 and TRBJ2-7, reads DAGVTQSPTHLIKTRGQQVTLRCSPISGHKSVSWYQQVLGQGPQFIFQYYEKEERGRGNFPDRFSARQFPNYSSELNVNALLLGDSALYLCASSLAATGDNEQYFGPGTRLTVT.

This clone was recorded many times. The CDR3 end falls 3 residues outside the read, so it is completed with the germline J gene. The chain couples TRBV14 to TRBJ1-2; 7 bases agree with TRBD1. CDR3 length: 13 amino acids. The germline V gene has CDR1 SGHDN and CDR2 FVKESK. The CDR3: CASSLVTGDGYTF. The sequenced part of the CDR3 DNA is TGTGCCAGCAGCCTAGTTACAGGGGACGGC.

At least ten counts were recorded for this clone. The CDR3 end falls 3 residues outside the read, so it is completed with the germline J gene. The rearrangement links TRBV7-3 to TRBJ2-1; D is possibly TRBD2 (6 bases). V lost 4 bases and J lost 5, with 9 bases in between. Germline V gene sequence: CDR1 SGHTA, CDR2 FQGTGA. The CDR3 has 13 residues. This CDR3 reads CASSYSGDNEQFF. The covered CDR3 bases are TGTGCCAGCAGCTATAGCGGTGACAATGAG.

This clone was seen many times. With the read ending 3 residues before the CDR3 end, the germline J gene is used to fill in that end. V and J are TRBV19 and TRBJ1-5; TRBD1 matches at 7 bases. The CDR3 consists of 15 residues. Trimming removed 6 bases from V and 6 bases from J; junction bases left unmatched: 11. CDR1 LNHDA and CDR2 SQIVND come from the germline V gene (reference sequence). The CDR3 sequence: CASSDRQGGTQPQHF. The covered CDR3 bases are TGTGCCAGTAGCGACAGACAGGGAGGAACTCAGCCC.

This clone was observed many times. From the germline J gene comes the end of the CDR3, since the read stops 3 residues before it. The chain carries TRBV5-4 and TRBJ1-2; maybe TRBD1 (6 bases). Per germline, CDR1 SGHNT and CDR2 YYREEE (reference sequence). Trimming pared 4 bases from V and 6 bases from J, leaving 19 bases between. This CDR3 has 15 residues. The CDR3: CASSPRSGGWNGYTF. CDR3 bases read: TGTGCCAGCAGCCCCCGGTCGGGGGGCTGGAATGGC.

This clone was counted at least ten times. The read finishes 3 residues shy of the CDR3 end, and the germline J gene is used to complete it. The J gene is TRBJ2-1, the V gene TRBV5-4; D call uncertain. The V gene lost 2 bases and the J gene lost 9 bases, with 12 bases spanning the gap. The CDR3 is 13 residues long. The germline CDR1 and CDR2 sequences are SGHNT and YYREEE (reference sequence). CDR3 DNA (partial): TGTGCCAGCAGCTTTAATAGCAGACCTGAG. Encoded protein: CASSFNSRPE. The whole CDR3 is CASSFNSRPEQFF.

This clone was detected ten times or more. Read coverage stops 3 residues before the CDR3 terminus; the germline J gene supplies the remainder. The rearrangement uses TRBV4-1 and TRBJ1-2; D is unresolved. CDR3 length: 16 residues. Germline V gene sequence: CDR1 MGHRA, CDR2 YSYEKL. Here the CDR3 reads CASSQGPASIAMGYTF. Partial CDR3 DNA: TGCGCCAGCAGCCAAGGGCCAGCTTCGATAGCTATGGGC.

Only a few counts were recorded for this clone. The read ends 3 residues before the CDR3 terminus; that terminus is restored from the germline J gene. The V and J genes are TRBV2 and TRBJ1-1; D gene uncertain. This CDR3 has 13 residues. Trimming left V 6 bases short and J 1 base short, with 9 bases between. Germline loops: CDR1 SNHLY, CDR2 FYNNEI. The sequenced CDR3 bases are TGTGCCAGCAGGATCGGCGGGAACACTGAA. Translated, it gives CASRIGGNTE. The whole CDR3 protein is CASRIGGNTEAFF.

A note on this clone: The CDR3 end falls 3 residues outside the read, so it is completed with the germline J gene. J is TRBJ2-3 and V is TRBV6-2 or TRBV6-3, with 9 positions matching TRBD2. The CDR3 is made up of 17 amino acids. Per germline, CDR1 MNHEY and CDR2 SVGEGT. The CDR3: CASSYKIAGVREETQYF. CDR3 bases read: TGTGCCAGCAGTTACAAGATAGCGGGAGTCAGGGAAGAGACG.

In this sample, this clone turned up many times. The DNA read from the CDR3 is TGCAGTGCTAGCGGGACAGGGAGAACGGACGAG. Its protein product is CSASGTGRTDE. The full CDR3 protein reads CSASGTGRTDEQYF. The V gene is TRBV20-1, the J gene TRBJ2-7; 9 bases agree with TRBD1. With the read ending 3 residues before the CDR3 end, the germline J gene is used to fill in that end. Losses at the gene ends were 3 bases for V and 5 bases for J; bases not matched to a gene: 8. Germline assignment: CDR1 DFQATT and CDR2 SNEGSKA (reference sequence). The CDR3 runs 14 residues.

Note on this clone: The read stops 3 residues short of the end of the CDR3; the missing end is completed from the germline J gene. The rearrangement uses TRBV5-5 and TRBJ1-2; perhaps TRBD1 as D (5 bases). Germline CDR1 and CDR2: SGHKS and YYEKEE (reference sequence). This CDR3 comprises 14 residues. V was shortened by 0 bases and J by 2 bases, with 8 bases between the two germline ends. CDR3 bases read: TGTGCCAGCAGCTTGGGTAAGGGGAACTATGGC. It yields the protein CASSLGKGNYG. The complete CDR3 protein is CASSLGKGNYGYTF.

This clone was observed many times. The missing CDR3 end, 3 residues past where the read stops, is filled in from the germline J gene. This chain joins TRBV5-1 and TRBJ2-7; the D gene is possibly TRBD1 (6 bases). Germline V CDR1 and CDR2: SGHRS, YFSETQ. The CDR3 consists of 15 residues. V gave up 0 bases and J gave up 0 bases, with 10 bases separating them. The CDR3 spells CASSLEGTPSYEQYF. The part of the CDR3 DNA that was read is TGCGCCAGCAGCTTGGAGGGGACACCCTCCTACGAG.